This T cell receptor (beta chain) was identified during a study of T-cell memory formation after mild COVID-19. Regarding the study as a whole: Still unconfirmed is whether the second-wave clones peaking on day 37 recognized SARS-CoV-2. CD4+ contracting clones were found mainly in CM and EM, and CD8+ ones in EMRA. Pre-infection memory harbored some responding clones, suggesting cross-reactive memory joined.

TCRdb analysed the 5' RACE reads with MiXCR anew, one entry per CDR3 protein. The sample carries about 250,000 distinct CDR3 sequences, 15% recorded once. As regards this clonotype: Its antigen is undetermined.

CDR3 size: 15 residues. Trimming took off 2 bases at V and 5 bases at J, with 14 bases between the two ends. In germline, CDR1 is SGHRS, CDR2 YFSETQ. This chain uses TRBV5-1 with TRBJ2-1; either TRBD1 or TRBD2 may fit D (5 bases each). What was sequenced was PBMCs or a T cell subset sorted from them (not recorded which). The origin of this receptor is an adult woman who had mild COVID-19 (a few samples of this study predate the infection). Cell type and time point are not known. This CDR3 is CASSLAGTPNNEQFF. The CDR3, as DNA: TGCGCCAGCAGCTTAGCCGGGACCCCTAACAATGAGCAGTTCTTC.